This TCR beta chain is from a study of naive and memory T cell subsets. Study-level points and caveats: The RNA method is potentially sensitive to activation and differentiation changes.

Of note for this clonotype: The antigen is unknown.

The SP2 primer and nested alpha and beta constant region primers amplified ligated cDNA in four rounds. Reverse transcription of blood and skin TCR RNA was primed at alpha and beta constant regions. TCRdb redid the calling of the 5' RACE reads with MiXCR, one entry per CDR3 protein. This table holds roughly 62,000 distinct CDR3 sequences, more than 7% found once. Deletions cut 3 bases from V and 7 bases from J, with 10 bases between. CDR1 and CDR2 from the germline V gene are MNHEY and SMNVEV (reference sequence). The CDR3 has 13 residues. An oligonucleotide containing a UMI was ligated to the 3' end of TCR cDNA.

The sequence derives from a male donor in good health. The chain carries TRBV27 and TRBJ1-5; D possibly corresponds to TRBD1 (6 bases). CDR3 sequence: CASSFGQLQPQHF. CDR3 nucleotides: TGTGCCAGCAGTTTTGGACAGTTACAGCCCCAGCATTTT.